Following are 18 T cell receptor beta chains from one sample sequenced in a study of Ad26.COV2.S vaccination and SARS-CoV-2 variants. The method was immunoSEQ multiplex PCR; TCRdb's version includes in-frame clones alone and lacks a portion of them. In the table there are 300,000 to 350,000 clones, roughly nine tenths of which are singletons. Indicated treatment: 19 received Ad26.COV2.S at low or high dose, single or two shots; 5 received placebo; per-sample allocation not given. Repertoires come from day 63 after the first vaccine or placebo injection. The source was peripheral blood, collected in a trial of Ad26.COV2.S vaccine versus placebo. The receptors here all came from a person aged 18-60 years who received the Ad26.COV2.S COVID-19 vaccine or a placebo.

The chain combines TRBV7-9 with TRBJ2-3; 8 nucleotides agree with TRBD2. The CDR3 is made up of 13 amino acids. V trimming: 0 bases; J trimming: 9 bases; junction bases outside the gene matches: 2. Per the germline V gene, CDR1 is SEHNR and CDR2 is FQNEAQ (reference sequence). CDR3 loop: CASSLAGGGTQYF. The DNA for the CDR3 is TGTGCCAGCAGCTTAGCTGGCGGGGGGACGCAGTATTTT.

This clone was recorded once. The chain recombines TRBV5-1 with TRBJ1-5; D is perhaps TRBD1 (6 bases). The CDR3 is made up of 15 amino acids. Trimming removed 2 bases at V and 8 bases at J, with 17 bases between. CDR1 is SGHRS, CDR2 YFSETQ, per germline. CDR3: CASSFGRAEGEPQHF. CDR3 nucleotides: TGCGCCAGCAGCTTCGGCCGGGCTGAGGGGGAGCCCCAGCATTTT.

The chain recombines TRBV7-2 with TRBJ1-1, with D possibly TRBD1 on 5 matching bases. Germline CDR1 and CDR2: SGHTA and FQGNSA. This CDR3 has 12 amino acids. V was cut by 5 bases and J by 6 bases, with 10 bases left in between. The CDR3 protein is CASSPDSPEAFF. The CDR3, as DNA: TGTGCCAGCAGCCCAGACAGCCCTGAAGCTTTCTTT.

This clone came up once. The V gene is TRBV6-5, the J gene TRBJ1-1; unclear D gene. The germline CDR1 and CDR2 sequences are MNHEY and SVGAGI. CDR3 length equals 14 residues. V lost 7 bases to trimming and J lost 4 bases, with 16 bases between them. In DNA, the CDR3 is TGTGCCAGCAAGGGTGGAGGGAAGTCCACTGAAGCTTTCTTT. This encodes CASKGGGKSTEAFF.

This clone has just one count. The chain is built from TRBV24-1 and TRBJ2-1, with 8 bases matching TRBD2. This CDR3 contains 19 residues. After removal of 2 bases from V and 2 bases from J, the junction contained 13 bases not matched to a gene. Germline V gene data show CDR1 as KGHDR and CDR2 as SFDVKD. The CDR3, as DNA: TGTGCCACCAGTGATTCCCCAACTAGCGGCCGAACCGCCTACAATGAGCAGTTCTTC. It specifies CATSDSPTSGRTAYNEQFF.

This chain uses TRBV25-1 with TRBJ1-4; D is undetermined. V lost 3 bases and J 0 bases, leaving 11 bases between the germline ends. Germline assignment: CDR1 MGHDK and CDR2 SYGVNS. The CDR3 runs to 16 residues. The CDR3: CASSDYLLTTNEKLFF. The CDR3 DNA is TGTGCCAGCAGTGATTATCTCCTGACAACTAATGAAAAACTGTTTTTT.

The CDR3 here is CASSLGGGPHNEQFF. As DNA, the CDR3 is TGCGCCAGCAGCTTGGGGGGGGGACCCCACAATGAGCAGTTCTTC. The chain employs TRBV5-1 and TRBJ2-1; 7 bases line up with TRBD2. Germline CDR1 and CDR2: SGHRS and YFSETQ. The CDR3 is 15 amino acids. The J segment lost 5 bases and the V segment lost 0 bases, leaving 5 bases of the junction unmatched.

The chain uses TRBV9 and TRBJ1-1; D not resolved. The CDR3 spans 13 residues. Trimming cost V 0 bases and J 1 base, with 4 bases left between them. Germline V gene lookup returns CDR1 SGDLS and CDR2 YYNGEE. The CDR3 nucleotides read TGTGCCAGCAGCGTAGTCCCGAACACTGAAGCTTTCTTT. Protein: CASSVVPNTEAFF. Full variable domain (remainder filled in from reference TRBV9 and TRBJ1-1): DSGVTQTPKHLITATGQRVTLRCSPRSGDLSVYWYQQSLDQGLQFLIQYYNGEERAKGNILERFSAQQFPDLHSELNLSSLELGDSALYFCASSVVPNTEAFFGQGTRLTVV.

This CDR3 reads CASSLLTGELFF. Here the CDR3 DNA reads TGTGCCAGCAGTTTATTGACCGGGGAGCTGTTTTTT. This sequence joins TRBV28 and TRBJ2-2; D is ambiguous. Germline values: CDR1 MDHEN, CDR2 SYDVKM. Trimming stripped 1 base from V and 5 bases from J, with 2 bases between. The CDR3 runs 12 residues. Based on the CDR3 plus reference TRBV28 and TRBJ2-2, the full variable domain is DVKVTQSSRYLVKRTGEKVFLECVQDMDHENMFWYRQDPGLGLRLIYFSYDVKMKEKGDIPEGYSVSREKKERFSLILESASTNQTSMYLCASSLLTGELFFGEGSRLTVL.

CDR3 nucleotides: TGTGCCAGCAGTTACGGAGCGGGGGTTCAAGAGACCCAGTACTTC. It translates to CASSYGAGVQETQYF. V gene TRBV6-5 combines with J gene TRBJ2-5; the match to TRBD2 covers 8 bases. Germline V gene data show CDR1 as MNHEY and CDR2 as SVGAGI. CDR3 length equals 15 residues. J gave up 2 bases and V 2 bases, and 4 bases lay outside the gene matches.

This chain joins TRBV12-3 or TRBV12-4 and TRBJ1-1, with D unclear. V was clipped by 6 bases and J by 4 bases, with 6 bases between them. This CDR3 is 11 amino acids long. The DNA of the CDR3 is TGTGCCAGCAGCTTCCTCACTGAAGCTTTCTTT. Translating it yields CASSFLTEAFF.

The J gene is TRBJ2-2, the V gene TRBV7-3; 7 bases agree with TRBD1. The CDR3 extends over 15 amino acids. The germline V gene encodes CDR1 SGHTA and CDR2 FQGTGA. With 3 bases clipped from V and 0 bases from J, the junction kept 1 base outside the gene matches. The CDR3 DNA is TGTGCCAGCAGCTTCGGGACAGCGAACACCGGGGAGCTGTTTTTT. This codes for CASSFGTANTGELFF.

This chain links TRBV9 with TRBJ1-2, with unresolved D. The germline gives CDR1 SGDLS, CDR2 YYNGEE. Trimming took off 0 bases at V and 0 bases at J, with 9 bases between the two ends. This CDR3 has 15 amino acids. The CDR3 DNA reads TGTGCCAGCAGCGTAGGGGCATTAGCTAACTATGGCTACACCTTC. Encoded protein: CASSVGALANYGYTF.

V is TRBV4-1 and J is TRBJ2-7, with TRBD2 as a possible D gene (6 bases). The CDR3 is 15 amino acids. V lost 4 bases to trimming and J lost 5 bases, with 18 bases between them. Germline lookup yields CDR1 MGHRA and CDR2 YSYEKL. This chain's CDR3 is CASSPLASTGDEQYF. CDR3 DNA sequence: TGCGCCAGCAGCCCCCTGGCGAGCACGGGGGACGAGCAGTACTTC.

The DNA of the CDR3 is TGTGCCAGCAGGACAGGGGTTAACACAGATACGCAGTATTTT. As protein: CASRTGVNTDTQYF. This chain connects TRBV6-5 to TRBJ2-3; TRBD1 aligns across 8 bases. The CDR3 runs 14 residues. Trimming removed 6 bases from V and 2 bases from J; junction bases left unmatched: 4. The V gene's germline CDR1 is MNHEY and CDR2 SVGAGI.

The rearrangement joins TRBV4-1 to TRBJ1-2; 7 positions match TRBD1. Germline CDR1 is MGHRA and CDR2 is YSYEKL. The junction had 11 bases not matched to a gene; V was cut back by 2 bases and J by 5 bases. This CDR3 comprises 16 residues. This chain's CDR3 is CASSQQTGFEAYGYTF. The CDR3 DNA reads as TGCGCCAGCAGCCAACAGACAGGGTTTGAAGCTTATGGCTACACCTTC.

V is TRBV29-1 and J is TRBJ2-5; D gene uncertain. Trimming left V 2 bases short and J 1 base short, with 8 bases between. Germline V gene data show CDR1 as SQVTM and CDR2 as ANQGSEA. This CDR3 spans 13 amino acids. DNA of the CDR3: TGCAGCGTTGAATACCGGATCCAAGAGACCCAGTACTTC. This codes for CSVEYRIQETQYF.

The V call is TRBV12-3 or TRBV12-4, the J call TRBJ1-2; 8 positions match TRBD1. This CDR3 has 13 amino acids. J gave up 6 bases and V 7 bases, and 7 bases lay outside the gene matches. The CDR3 spells CASTVTGANGYTF. In DNA form, the CDR3 reads TGTGCCAGCACCGTGACAGGGGCCAATGGCTACACCTTC.